This TCR beta chain derives from a study of blood T cell repertoires in COVID-19. On the study more broadly: Sites across the United States, Italy and Spain contributed samples from acute and convalescent COVID-19.

Looked up from germline, CDR1 is PRHDT and CDR2 is FYEKMQ (reference sequence). With 2 bases removed from V and 5 bases from J, the gap between germline ends came to 18 bases. This CDR3 is 16 amino acids long. Libraries were prepared by immunoSEQ multiplex PCR; TCRdb keeps only in-frame clonotypes and omits some of them. The sample includes more than 150,000 clones, 82% seen only once; the top ten take roughly 9.6%. Residents of about two dozen US areas, aged about 18 to 89 years, made up the participants. Clinical history reported by participants formed the basis on which cohorts were assigned. Donors in Cohort 3 counted as recovered after two negative PCRs, clearance, or symptom resolution.

The source is a man aged 50-59 years who had recovered from COVID-19. J is TRBJ2-5 and V is TRBV13, with D perhaps TRBD2 (5 bases). The sample consisted of PBMCs or T cells enriched from blood (not recorded which). The chain's CDR3 is CASSLYVGATGETQYF. DNA for the CDR3: TGTGCCAGCAGCTTATACGTGGGAGCCACCGGTGAGACCCAGTACTTC.